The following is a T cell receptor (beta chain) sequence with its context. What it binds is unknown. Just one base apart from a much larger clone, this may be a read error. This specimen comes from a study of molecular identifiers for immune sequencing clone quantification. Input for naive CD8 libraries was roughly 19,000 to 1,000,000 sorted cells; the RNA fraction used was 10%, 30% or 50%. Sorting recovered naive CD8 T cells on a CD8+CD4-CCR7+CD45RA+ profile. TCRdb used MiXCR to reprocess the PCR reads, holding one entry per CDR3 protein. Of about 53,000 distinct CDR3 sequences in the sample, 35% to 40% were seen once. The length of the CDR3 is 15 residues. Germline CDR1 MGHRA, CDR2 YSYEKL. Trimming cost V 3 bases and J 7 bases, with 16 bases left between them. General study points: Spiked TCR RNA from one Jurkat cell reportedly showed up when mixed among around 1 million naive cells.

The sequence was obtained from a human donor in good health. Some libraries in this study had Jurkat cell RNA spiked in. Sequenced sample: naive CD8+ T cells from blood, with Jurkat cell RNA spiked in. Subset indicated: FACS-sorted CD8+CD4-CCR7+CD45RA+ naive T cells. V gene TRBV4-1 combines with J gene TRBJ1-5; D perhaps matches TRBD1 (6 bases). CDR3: CASSQVLGARQPQHF. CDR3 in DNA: TGCGCCAGCAGCCAGGTACTGGGGGCACGGCAGCCCCAGCATTTT.